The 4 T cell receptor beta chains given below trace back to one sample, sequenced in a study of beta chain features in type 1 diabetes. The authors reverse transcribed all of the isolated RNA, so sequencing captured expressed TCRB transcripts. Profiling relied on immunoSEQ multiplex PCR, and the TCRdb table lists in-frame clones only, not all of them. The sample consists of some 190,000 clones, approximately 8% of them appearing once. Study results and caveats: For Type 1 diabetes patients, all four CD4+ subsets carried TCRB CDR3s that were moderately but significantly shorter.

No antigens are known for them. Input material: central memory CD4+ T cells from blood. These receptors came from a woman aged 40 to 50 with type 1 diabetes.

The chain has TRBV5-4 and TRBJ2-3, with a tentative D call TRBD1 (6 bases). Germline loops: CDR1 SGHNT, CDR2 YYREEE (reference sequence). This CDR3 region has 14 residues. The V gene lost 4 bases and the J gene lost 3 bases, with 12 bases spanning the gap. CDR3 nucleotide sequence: TGTGCCAGCAGCCCTAAGCAGGGGACAGATACGCAGTATTTT. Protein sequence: CASSPKQGTDTQYF.

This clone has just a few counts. CDR3 region: CASSPPVGQGTEAFF. The CDR3 DNA is TGTGCCAGCTCACCACCGGTGGGACAGGGGACTGAAGCTTTCTTT. The rearrangement joins TRBV18 to TRBJ1-1, with TRBD1 matching over 10 bases. This CDR3 comprises 15 residues. The trim removed 0 bases at V and 5 bases at J, leaving 3 bases unmatched. CDR1 KGHSH and CDR2 LQKENI come from the germline V gene.

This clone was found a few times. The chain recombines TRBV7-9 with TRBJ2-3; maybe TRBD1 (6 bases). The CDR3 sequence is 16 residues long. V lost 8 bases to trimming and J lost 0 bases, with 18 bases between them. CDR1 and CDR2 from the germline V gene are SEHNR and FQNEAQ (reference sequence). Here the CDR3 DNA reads TGTGCCAGCGGAACTAGGGGGAGCTTAAGCACAGATACGCAGTATTTT. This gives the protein CASGTRGSLSTDTQYF.

The CDR3 bases are TGTGCCAGCAGCGCGACAGGTGGGGATACGCAGTATTTT. It encodes CASSATGGDTQYF. V usage is TRBV7-2 and J usage is TRBJ2-3; tentatively, D is TRBD1 (6 bases). The V gene lost 5 bases and the J gene lost 6 bases, with 12 bases spanning the gap. Germline V gene sequence: CDR1 SGHTA, CDR2 FQGNSA. CDR3 length equals 13 residues.